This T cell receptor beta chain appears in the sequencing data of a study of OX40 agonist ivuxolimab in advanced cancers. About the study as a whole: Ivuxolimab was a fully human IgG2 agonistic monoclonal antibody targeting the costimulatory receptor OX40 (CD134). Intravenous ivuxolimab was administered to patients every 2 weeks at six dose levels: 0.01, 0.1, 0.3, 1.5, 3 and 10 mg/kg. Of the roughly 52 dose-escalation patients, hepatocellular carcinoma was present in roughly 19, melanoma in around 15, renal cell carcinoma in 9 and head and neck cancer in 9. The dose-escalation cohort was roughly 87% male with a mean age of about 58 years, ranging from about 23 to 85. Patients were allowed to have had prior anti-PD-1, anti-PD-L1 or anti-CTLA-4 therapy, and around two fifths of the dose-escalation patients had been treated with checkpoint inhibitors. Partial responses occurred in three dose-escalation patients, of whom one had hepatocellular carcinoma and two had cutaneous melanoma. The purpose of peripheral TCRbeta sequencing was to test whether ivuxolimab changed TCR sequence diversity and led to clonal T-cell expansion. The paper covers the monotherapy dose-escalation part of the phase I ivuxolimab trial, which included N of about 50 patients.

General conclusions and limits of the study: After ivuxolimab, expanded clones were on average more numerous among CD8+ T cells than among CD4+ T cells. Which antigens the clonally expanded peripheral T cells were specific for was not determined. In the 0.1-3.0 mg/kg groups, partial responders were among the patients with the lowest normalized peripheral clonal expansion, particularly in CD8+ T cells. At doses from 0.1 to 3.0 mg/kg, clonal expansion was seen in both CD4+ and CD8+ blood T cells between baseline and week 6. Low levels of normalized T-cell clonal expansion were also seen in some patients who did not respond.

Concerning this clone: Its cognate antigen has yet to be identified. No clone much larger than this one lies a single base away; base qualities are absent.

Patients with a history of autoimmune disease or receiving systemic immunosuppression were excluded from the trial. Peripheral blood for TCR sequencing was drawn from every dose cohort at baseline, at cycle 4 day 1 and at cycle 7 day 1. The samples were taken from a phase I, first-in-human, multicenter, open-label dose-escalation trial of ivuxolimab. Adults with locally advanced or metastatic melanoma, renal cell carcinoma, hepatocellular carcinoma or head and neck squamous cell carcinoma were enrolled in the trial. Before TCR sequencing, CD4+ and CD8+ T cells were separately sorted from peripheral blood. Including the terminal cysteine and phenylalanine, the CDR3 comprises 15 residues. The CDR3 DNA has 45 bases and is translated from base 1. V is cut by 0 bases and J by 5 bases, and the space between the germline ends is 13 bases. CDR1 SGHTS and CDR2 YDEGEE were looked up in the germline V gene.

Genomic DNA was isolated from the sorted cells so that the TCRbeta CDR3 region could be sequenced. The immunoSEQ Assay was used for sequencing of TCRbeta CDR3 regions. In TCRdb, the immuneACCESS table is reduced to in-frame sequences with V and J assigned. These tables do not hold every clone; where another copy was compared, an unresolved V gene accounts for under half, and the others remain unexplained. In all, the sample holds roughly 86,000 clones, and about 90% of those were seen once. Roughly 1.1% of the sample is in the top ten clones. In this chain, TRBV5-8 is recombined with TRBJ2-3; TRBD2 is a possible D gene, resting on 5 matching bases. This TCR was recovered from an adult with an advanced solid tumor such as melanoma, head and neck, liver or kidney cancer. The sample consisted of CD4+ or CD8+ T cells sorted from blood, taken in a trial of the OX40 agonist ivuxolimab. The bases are TGTGCCAGCAGCTTGGCCCTAAACGGGGTAGATACGCAGTATTTT. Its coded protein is CASSLALNGVDTQYF.